This T cell receptor (beta chain) was found in a study of blood T cell repertoires in COVID-19. As for the study in general: Sources were T cells, B-cell-depleted T cells, or PBMCs; the material itself was cDNA or gDNA.

The CDR3 consists of 16 residues. CDR1 KGHSH and CDR2 LQKENI come from the germline V gene. The trim removed 3 bases at V and 7 bases at J, leaving 10 bases unmatched. Original analysis: Estimation of nucleated cell counts was performed using reference gene primer amplification. Clones were read by immunoSEQ multiplex PCR, and TCRdb kept only the in-frame ones, dropping some. Clonal size and the V and J genes are those of that table, whereas D and trimming came from the DNA. The data hold roughly 260,000 clones, with 75% to 90% observed a single time. Sequenced input: peripheral blood. The TCR originated in a woman in her thirties or forties with acute or convalescent COVID-19. V gene TRBV18 combines with J gene TRBJ1-4; TRBD1 aligns across 8 bases. This CDR3 is CASSPADRGSGEKLFF. In nucleotides, the CDR3 is TGTGCCAGCTCACCCGCTGACAGGGGATCGGGTGAAAAACTGTTTTTT.